This TCR beta chain was sequenced in a study of control samples from healthy donors and cancer patients (TCRdb year 2020). The table lists this clone with a count of one. The specificity of this receptor is unknown. Base quality data are lacking; no much larger clone is found one base away. At the DNA level, this CDR3 is encoded by other sequences in the same sample as well. Library preparation employed the immunoSEQ multiplex PCR assay. Here the immuneACCESS table is served through TCRdb, limited to in-frame sequences with V and J called. Missing clones are a known gap in these copies; in checked studies unresolved V genes cover under half, and the rest lacks a known reason. The sample contains 140,000 to 150,000 clones, 91% of them found a single time. Clones ranked in the top ten supply more than 3% of the sample. The germline V gene supplies CDR1 LGHNT and CDR2 FRNRAP. Including cysteine and phenylalanine, the CDR3 has 14 amino acids. The entry retains the CDR3 DNA only, 42 bases that are in frame from base 1. V trim: 1 base; J trim: 6 bases; unmatched bases: 5.

The TCR comes from a man between 25 and 39 years old in good health. The rearranged segments are TRBV12-5 and TRBJ1-2; TRBD1 aligns with 7 central bases. The sample consisted of blood. Here is the DNA: TGTGCTAGTGGTTTGGGAGGGGGCGCGGATGGCTACACCTTC. Translated, it reads CASGLGGGADGYTF.